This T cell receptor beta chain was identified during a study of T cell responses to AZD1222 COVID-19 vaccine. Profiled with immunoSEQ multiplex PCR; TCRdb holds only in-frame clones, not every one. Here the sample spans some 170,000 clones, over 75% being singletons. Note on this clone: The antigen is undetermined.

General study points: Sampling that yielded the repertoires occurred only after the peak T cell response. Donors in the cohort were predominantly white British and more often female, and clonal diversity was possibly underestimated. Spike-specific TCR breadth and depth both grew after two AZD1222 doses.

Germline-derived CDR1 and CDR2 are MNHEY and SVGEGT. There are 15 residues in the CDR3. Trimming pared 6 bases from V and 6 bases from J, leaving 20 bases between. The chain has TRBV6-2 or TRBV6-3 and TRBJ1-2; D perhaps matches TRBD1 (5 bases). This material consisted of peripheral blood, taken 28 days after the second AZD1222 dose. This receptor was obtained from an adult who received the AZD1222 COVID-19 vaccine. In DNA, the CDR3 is TGTGCCAGCAGCAATAACAGGCTACTACTAGATGGCTACACCTTC. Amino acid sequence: CASSNNRLLLDGYTF.